This TCR beta chain was documented in a study of T cell changes during pregnancy in multiple sclerosis (dated by TCRdb to the late 2010s). About the full investigation: The study looked at changes in the T cell repertoire across pregnancy in women with multiple sclerosis.

A word on this clone: Its recognized antigen is unknown. No qualities accompany the bases; no much larger clone lies one base away.

Receptor amplification or capture employed the immunoSEQ multiplex PCR assay. Here the immuneACCESS table is served through TCRdb, limited to in-frame sequences with V and J called. Missing clones are a known gap in these copies; in checked studies unresolved V genes cover under half, and the rest lacks a known reason. The sample table lists over 30,000 clones, under 95% of them with a count of one. Jointly, the top ten make up 0.5% to 0.85% of the sample. V and J lose 1 base and 2 bases, and a span of 9 bases separates them. CDR1 SGHKS and CDR2 YYEKEE are derived from the germline V gene (reference sequence). The CDR3 numbers 14 residues from cysteine through phenylalanine. CDR3 DNA only is kept here, 42 bases in frame from base 1.

This receptor chain uses TRBV5-5 and TRBJ1-2, with no confident D gene call. The sequences come from CD4+ T cells from peripheral blood mononuclear cells, collected in the second trimester of pregnancy. The sequence derives from a female donor in good health, enrolled as a control in a pregnancy study. The CDR3 region reads CASSLRRANYGYTF. At the DNA level, the sequence is TGTGCCAGCAGCTTGAGAAGAGCCAACTATGGCTACACCTTC.